One sample yielded the 8 T cell receptor beta chains listed below, sequenced in a study of shared clonotypes between healthy human individuals (dated by TCRdb to about 2020). The library was prepared using the immunoSEQ multiplex PCR assay. This immuneACCESS table, as held by TCRdb, lists in-frame sequences with V and J called but not all clones. Of the missing ones, under half trace to an unresolved V gene in checked studies; the others have no known cause. The sample table shows roughly 450,000 clones, and 70% to 80% are seen once. The ten biggest clones cover 10% to 15% of the sample. Sequencing was carried out using PBMCs. These receptors came from a woman between 35 and 50 years old in good health. Some clones in this sample may be carry-over from other donors' samples.

V gene TRBV6-6 combines with J gene TRBJ2-7; a possible D gene is TRBD1 (5 bases). The V end lost 2 bases, the J end lost 3 bases, and 11 bases lay between the germline ends. This CDR3 is 14 amino acids long. Germline V CDR1 and CDR2: MNHNY, SVGAGI (reference sequence). CDR3 loop: CASSYPGHGYEQYF. CDR3 bases: TGTGCCAGCAGTTACCCCGGACACGGCTACGAGCAGTACTTC.

This clone was recorded once. The J gene is TRBJ2-7, the V gene TRBV2, with D possibly TRBD1 on 5 matching bases. Germline CDR1 and CDR2: SNHLY and FYNNEI. The CDR3 runs to 16 residues. Trimming pared 6 bases from V and 2 bases from J, leaving 20 bases between. This CDR3 reads CASRAPRVAVAYEQYF. The CDR3 DNA follows: TGTGCCAGCAGGGCCCCCAGGGTAGCCGTGGCCTACGAGCAGTACTTC.

This clone was counted between two and nine times. The rearrangement uses TRBV7-2 and TRBJ2-6, with 7 bases lining up with TRBD2. Germline V gene data show CDR1 as SGHTA and CDR2 as FQGNSA. This CDR3 spans 16 amino acids. Trimming removed 5 bases from V and 2 bases from J; junction bases left unmatched: 6. CDR3 region: CASSLNAGAGANVLTF. The CDR3 DNA is TGTGCCAGCAGCCTCAACGCGGGGGCTGGGGCCAACGTCCTGACTTTC. Based on the CDR3 plus reference TRBV7-2 and TRBJ2-6, the full variable domain is GAGVSQSPSNKVTEKGKDVELRCDPISGHTALYWYRQSLGQGLEFLIYFQGNSAPDKSGLPSDRFSAERTGGSVSTLTIQRTQQEDSAVYLCASSLNAGAGANVLTFGAGSRLTVL.

The rearrangement links TRBV5-5 to TRBJ2-5; 7 bases fit TRBD1. The CDR3 length is 15 residues. Germline-derived CDR1 and CDR2 are SGHKS and YYEKEE (reference sequence). The J segment lost 4 bases and the V segment lost 3 bases, leaving 9 bases of the junction unmatched. Written as DNA, the CDR3 is TGTGCCAGCAGCTGGCCCGGGACAGCCGGAGAGACCCAGTACTTC. Translated, it gives CASSWPGTAGETQYF.

The V and J genes are TRBV5-4 and TRBJ2-7, with 7 nucleotides matching TRBD1. The germline gives CDR1 SGHNT, CDR2 YYREEE (reference sequence). The ends lost 4 bases at V and 3 bases at J; junction bases unmatched: 4. The CDR3 loop spans 13 amino acids. The CDR3 nucleotides read TGTGCCAGCAGCCCTACAGGGGACTACGAGCAGTACTTC. Amino acids: CASSPTGDYEQYF.

The chain carries TRBV4-2 and TRBJ2-1, with 7 bases fitting TRBD2. The length of the CDR3 is 15 residues. The V segment lost 4 bases and the J segment 9 bases; nucleotides outside the gene matches: 12. Germline CDR1 LGHNA, CDR2 YNFKEQ. CDR3 sequence reads: CASSPYGRERSEQFF. The CDR3 DNA reads as TGTGCCAGCAGCCCCTACGGGCGGGAGAGGAGTGAGCAGTTCTTC.

The V gene is TRBV19, the J gene TRBJ1-5, with 8 nucleotides matching TRBD1. CDR1 and CDR2 (germline): LNHDA, SQIVND (reference sequence). Trimming removed 6 bases from V and 5 bases from J; junction bases left unmatched: 9. The CDR3 runs to 15 residues. The CDR3 is CASRGQGGPHQPQHF. Here the CDR3 DNA reads TGTGCCAGTAGAGGACAGGGAGGCCCCCATCAGCCCCAGCATTTT.

The chain carries TRBV19 and TRBJ1-1, with D possibly being TRBD1 (6 bases). The V gene's germline CDR1 is LNHDA and CDR2 SQIVND (reference sequence). Deletions cut 3 bases from V and 5 bases from J, with 16 bases between. The length of the CDR3 is 15 residues. The CDR3 coding sequence is TGTGCCAGTAGTATTGAAACAGGGAGGAGGACTGAAGCTTTCTTT. Encoded protein: CASSIETGRRTEAFF.